This TCR beta chain was sequenced during a study of T cell responses to AZD1222 COVID-19 vaccine. The study's findings and limits: Repertoire collection took place solely once the T cell response had peaked.

The assay was immunoSEQ multiplex PCR, and TCRdb's table has in-frame clones only and misses some. The sample comprises around 33,000 clones, approximately 90% of which are singletons, and 45% rests with the top ten. Details on this clone: Its antigen remains unidentified.

This receptor was identified in an adult in good health. The source was peripheral blood, collected on day 0 of AZD1222 vaccination.

The CDR3 is CAWKTATQGVVDYGYTF. The CDR3 nucleotides read TGTGCCTGGAAGACCGCGACACAGGGAGTGGTTGACTATGGCTACACCTTC. V is TRBV30 and J is TRBJ1-2, with a possible D match to TRBD1 (6 bases). The CDR3 is made up of 17 amino acids. Trimming stripped 4 bases from V and 3 bases from J, with 24 bases between. The germline CDR1 and CDR2 sequences are GTSNPN and SVGIG (reference sequence). The full variable domain, rest sourced from reference TRBV30 and TRBJ1-2, is SQTIHQWPATLVQPVGSPLSLECTVEGTSNPNLYWYRQAAGRGLQLLFYSVGIGQISSEVPQNLSASRPQDRQFILSSKKLLLSDSGFYLCAWKTATQGVVDYGYTFGSGTRLTVV.